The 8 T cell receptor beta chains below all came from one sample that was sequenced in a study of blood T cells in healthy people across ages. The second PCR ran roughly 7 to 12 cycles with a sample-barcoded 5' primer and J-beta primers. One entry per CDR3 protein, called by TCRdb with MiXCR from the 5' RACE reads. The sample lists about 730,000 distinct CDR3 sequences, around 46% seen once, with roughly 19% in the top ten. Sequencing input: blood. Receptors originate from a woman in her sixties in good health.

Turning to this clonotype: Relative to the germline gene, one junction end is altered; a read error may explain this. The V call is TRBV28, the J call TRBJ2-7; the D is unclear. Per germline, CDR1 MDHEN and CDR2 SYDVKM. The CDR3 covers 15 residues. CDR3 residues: CTSSFGLKSTYEQYF. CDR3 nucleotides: TGTACCAGCAGTTTTGGATTGAAAAGTACCTACGAGCAGTACTTC.

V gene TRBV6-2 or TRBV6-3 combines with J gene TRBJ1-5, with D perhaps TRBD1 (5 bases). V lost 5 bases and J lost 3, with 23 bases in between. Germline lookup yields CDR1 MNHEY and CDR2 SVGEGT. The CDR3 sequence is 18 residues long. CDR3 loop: CASSRAYGGGGSNQPQHF. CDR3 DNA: TGTGCCAGCAGTAGGGCCTACGGGGGAGGAGGGTCCAATCAGCCCCAGCATTTT.

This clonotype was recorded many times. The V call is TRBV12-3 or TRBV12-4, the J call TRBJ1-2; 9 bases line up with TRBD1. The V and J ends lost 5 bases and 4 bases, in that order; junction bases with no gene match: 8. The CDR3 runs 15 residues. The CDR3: CASSPWTGEGYGYTF. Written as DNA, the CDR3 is TGTGCCAGCAGTCCCTGGACAGGGGAAGGCTATGGCTACACCTTC.

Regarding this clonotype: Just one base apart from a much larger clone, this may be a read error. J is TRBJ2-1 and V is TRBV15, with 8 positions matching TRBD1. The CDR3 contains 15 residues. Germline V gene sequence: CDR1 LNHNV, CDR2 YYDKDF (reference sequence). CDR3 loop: CATSRGQGFYNGQFF. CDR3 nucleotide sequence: TGTGCCACCAGCAGAGGACAGGGGTTCTACAATGGGCAGTTCTTC.

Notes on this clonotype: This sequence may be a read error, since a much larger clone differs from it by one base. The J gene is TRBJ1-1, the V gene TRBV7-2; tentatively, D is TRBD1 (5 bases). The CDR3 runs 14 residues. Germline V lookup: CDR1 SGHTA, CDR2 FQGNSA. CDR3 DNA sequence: TGTGCCAGCAGCCCCCGGGGGGGGAACACTGGAGCTTTCTTT. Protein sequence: CASSPRGGNTGAFF.

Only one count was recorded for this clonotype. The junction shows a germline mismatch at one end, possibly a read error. The CDR3 sequence: CGAAGITDTQYF. CDR3 nucleotides: TGCGGTGCTGCTGGGATCACAGATACGCAGTATTTT. This chain uses TRBV20-1 with TRBJ2-3; D gene ambiguous. Germline CDR1 and CDR2: DFQATT and SNEGSKA (reference sequence). This CDR3 is 12 amino acids long.

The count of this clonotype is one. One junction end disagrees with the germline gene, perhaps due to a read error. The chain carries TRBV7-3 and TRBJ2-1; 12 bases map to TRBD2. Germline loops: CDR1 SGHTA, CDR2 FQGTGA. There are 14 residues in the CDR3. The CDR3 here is CANSPYLAGGEQFF. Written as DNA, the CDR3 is TGTGCCAACAGCCCCTACCTAGCGGGAGGGGAGCAGTTCTTC.

CDR3 residues: CATSRDLVGGGEQYF. Written as DNA, the CDR3 is TGTGCCACCAGCAGAGATCTGGTAGGGGGGGGGGAGCAGTACTTC. The V and J genes are TRBV15 and TRBJ2-5, with D tentatively TRBD2 (7 bases). Trimming took off 0 bases at V and 11 bases at J, with 19 bases between the two ends. CDR1 and CDR2 from the germline V gene are LNHNV and YYDKDF (reference sequence). This CDR3 has 15 amino acids.